Given below is one T cell receptor beta chain in context. Two negative PCRs, clearance, or symptom resolution were required of recovered Cohort 3 donors. The V and J ends lost 4 bases and 4 bases respectively, with 17 bases between them. Germline V gene sequence: CDR1 MNHGY, CDR2 SVAAGI. CDR3 length: 16 residues. This entry comes from a study of blood T cell repertoires in COVID-19. Study-level information: Sources were T cells, B-cell-depleted T cells, or PBMCs; the material itself was cDNA or gDNA.

TCRdb's table, derived via immunoSEQ multiplex PCR, lists solely in-frame clones and lacks some. The repertoire holds 150,000 to 200,000 clones, with approximately 80% as singletons. Sequences were obtained from PBMCs or T cells enriched from blood (not recorded which). V usage is TRBV6-9 and J usage is TRBJ1-5; D gene uncertain. This sequence originates from a man in his forties or fifties who had recovered from COVID-19. The CDR3 coding sequence is TGTGCCAGCAGTTCCGTCCTCAAGGACTTGAATCAGCCCCAGCATTTT. Translated: CASSSVLKDLNQPQHF.